The 23 T cell receptor beta chains below all came from one sample that was sequenced in a study of blood T cell repertoires in COVID-19. Generated by immunoSEQ multiplex PCR, the TCRdb table keeps only in-frame clones and is missing some. The table lists roughly 100,000 clones, approximately 85% of them singletons. The material sequenced was peripheral blood. The receptors stem from a middle-aged man with active or convalescent COVID-19.

This clone came up a few times. V is TRBV14 and J is TRBJ2-3, with TRBD1 matching 8 bases. CDR1 and CDR2 from the germline V gene are SGHDN and FVKESK. This CDR3 comprises 16 residues. After removal of 0 bases from V and 3 bases from J, the junction contained 5 bases not matched to a gene. CDR3 nucleotides: TGTGCCAGCAGCCAAGAGGGACAGGCCCCAACAGATACGCAGTATTTT. It encodes CASSQEGQAPTDTQYF.

The chain links TRBV30 to TRBJ1-5; D is possibly TRBD1 (6 bases). CDR1 and CDR2 from the germline V gene are GTSNPN and SVGIG (reference sequence). This CDR3 contains 15 residues. V lost 2 bases, J lost 0 bases, and 11 bases lay in between. The CDR3: CAWSKGQPSNQPQHF. The CDR3 bases are TGTGCCTGGAGTAAAGGACAGCCTAGCAATCAGCCCCAGCATTTT.

The J gene is TRBJ1-2, the V gene TRBV10-1; 9 bases are a match to TRBD1. Trimming removed 2 bases from V and 3 bases from J; junction bases left unmatched: 4. This CDR3 contains 15 residues. The V gene's germline CDR1 is WNHNN and CDR2 SYGVQD (reference sequence). The CDR3 here is CASSEGTGPYYGYTF. The CDR3 nucleotides read TGCGCCAGCAGTGAGGGGACAGGGCCCTACTATGGCTACACCTTC.

In nucleotides, the CDR3 is TGTGCCAGCAGCCCACAGATGAACTATGGCTACACCTTC. It encodes CASSPQMNYGYTF. The chain uses TRBV12-3 or TRBV12-4 and TRBJ1-2; the D is unclear. Between the trimmed V and J ends, which lost 6 bases and 2 bases, there was a span of 10 bases. The CDR3 contains 13 residues.

The chain couples TRBV6-5 to TRBJ1-1; D is possibly TRBD1 (6 bases). From germline, CDR1 is MNHEY and CDR2 SVGAGI. V lost 3 bases and J lost 11, with 16 bases in between. CDR3 size: 13 residues. The CDR3 spells CASSYRGAVGAFF. Written as DNA, the CDR3 is TGTGCCAGCAGTTATCGGGGGGCGGTAGGCGCTTTCTTT.

CDR3 nucleotide sequence: TGTGCCTGGACGGCGGGGGGCCGGCAGCAGTACTTC. It encodes CAWTAGGRQQYF. The chain joins TRBV30 to TRBJ2-5, with 8 bases that match TRBD2. Germline CDR1 and CDR2: GTSNPN and SVGIG (reference sequence). The CDR3 extends over 12 amino acids. Trimming took 4 bases from V and 11 from J; bases not matched to a gene: 9.

The J gene is TRBJ1-2, the V gene TRBV30, with a weak D call TRBD1 (5 bases). Germline lookup yields CDR1 GTSNPN and CDR2 SVGIG (reference sequence). The CDR3 consists of 14 residues. V was pared by 5 bases and J by 4 bases, with 17 bases between. The CDR3 sequence is CAWFGGGSGYGYTF. CDR3 bases: TGTGCCTGGTTCGGGGGGGGGTCGGGCTATGGCTACACCTTC.

This rearrangement joins TRBV9 to TRBJ2-2; 9 bases map to TRBD1. Germline trimming cut 0 bases from V and 6 bases from J; bases unmatched to any gene: 6. This CDR3 region has 16 residues. Germline lookup yields CDR1 SGDLS and CDR2 YYNGEE. The CDR3 nucleotides read TGTGCCAGCAGCGTAGCGACAGGGGGGATTCCCGGGGAGCTGTTTTTT. Its protein product is CASSVATGGIPGELFF.

This chain links TRBV15 with TRBJ1-5; TRBD1 might be the D (5 bases). With 8 bases removed from V and 2 bases from J, the gap between germline ends came to 16 bases. CDR1 and CDR2 from the germline V gene are LNHNV and YYDKDF (reference sequence). The CDR3 contains 15 residues. In DNA form, the CDR3 reads TGTGCCACCGCGACTAGGGGAGGGGGCAATCAGCCCCAGCATTTT. This sequence encodes CATATRGGGNQPQHF.

The J gene is TRBJ1-1, the V gene TRBV20-1; no firm D call. CDR1 is DFQATT, CDR2 SNEGSKA, per germline (reference sequence). V was cut by 3 bases and J by 5 bases, with 16 bases left in between. This CDR3 contains 14 residues. The CDR3 region has the DNA TGCAGTGCTAGTGTCCTCGCCGGGAGGACTGAAGCTTTCTTT. Translated: CSASVLAGRTEAFF.

In this sample, this clone turned up once. The rearrangement uses TRBV25-1 and TRBJ2-3; D perhaps matches TRBD2 (6 bases). The length of the CDR3 is 17 residues. Between the trimmed V and J ends, which lost 1 base and 2 bases, there was a span of 16 bases. Germline CDR1 MGHDK, CDR2 SYGVNS. CDR3 DNA sequence: TGTGCCAGCAGTGAATCCCGAACGGGACTTATCACAGATACGCAGTATTTT. Translating it yields CASSESRTGLITDTQYF.

V gene TRBV6-4 combines with J gene TRBJ2-2, with 10 bases that match TRBD2. The CDR3 contains 16 residues. The germline CDR1 and CDR2 sequences are MRHNA and SNTAGT. V gave up 6 bases and J gave up 3 bases; unmatched junction bases: 7. CDR3 sequence: CASSPGLAGDTGELFF. CDR3 bases: TGTGCCAGCAGCCCCGGGCTAGCGGGGGACACCGGGGAGCTGTTTTTT.

The chain is built from TRBV5-1 and TRBJ2-5, with a possible D match to TRBD2 (6 bases). The V end was cut by 1 base, the J end by 5 bases, with 15 bases between. Germline V lookup: CDR1 SGHRS, CDR2 YFSETQ. This CDR3 spans 15 amino acids. CDR3 residues: CASSLIGVAGETQYF. In nucleotides, the CDR3 is TGCGCCAGCAGCTTGATTGGGGTCGCGGGGGAGACCCAGTACTTC.

The chain joins TRBV10-3 to TRBJ1-1, with TRBD1 matching over 8 bases. Germline CDR1 reads ENHRY; CDR2 reads SYGVKD. This CDR3 comprises 14 residues. V shed 5 bases and J 3 bases; nucleotides not matched to a gene: 5. The CDR3 reads CAISSPTGDTEAFF. The CDR3 nucleotides read TGTGCCATCAGTTCTCCGACAGGGGACACTGAAGCTTTCTTT.

J is TRBJ1-5 and V is TRBV30, with TRBD1 matching 9 bases. V lost 3 bases, J lost 6 bases, and 9 bases stayed unmatched. Germline loops: CDR1 GTSNPN, CDR2 SVGIG (reference sequence). This CDR3 has 15 residues. The DNA for the CDR3 is TGTGCCTGGAGGACCGGGACAGGGAATAGTCAGCCCCAGCATTTT. Amino acid sequence: CAWRTGTGNSQPQHF.

Here the CDR3 reads CASSLGAGQDPEAFF. CDR3 sequence (DNA): TGTGCCAGCAGCTTAGGTGCCGGACAGGATCCTGAAGCTTTCTTT. J is TRBJ1-1 and V is TRBV7-9; 7 positions agree with TRBD1. Germline loops: CDR1 SEHNR, CDR2 FQNEAQ (reference sequence). The junction had 8 bases not matched to a gene; V was cut back by 1 base and J by 6 bases. The CDR3 length is 15 residues.

Comment on this clone: Other DNA variants within this sample encode the same CDR3. The rearrangement joins TRBV19 to TRBJ1-4, with D perhaps matching TRBD1 (5 bases). V was trimmed by 9 bases and J by 5 bases, leaving 10 bases between them. The CDR3 runs 12 residues. From germline, CDR1 is LNHDA and CDR2 SQIVND (reference sequence). The CDR3 DNA reads as TGTGCCAGCCGGCGGGGGAATGAAAAACTGTTTTTT. Its translation is CASRRGNEKLFF.

The genes are TRBV6-5 and TRBJ2-7; 9 positions agree with TRBD1. This CDR3 region has 13 residues. V was clipped by 7 bases and J by 3 bases; unmatched bases: 4. Per germline, CDR1 MNHEY and CDR2 SVGAGI. Written as DNA, the CDR3 is TGTGCCAGCACCGGGACAGGGCTCTACGAGCAGTACTTC. Protein sequence: CASTGTGLYEQYF.

The J gene is TRBJ1-2, the V gene TRBV7-9; no firm D call. The V gene lost 6 bases and the J gene lost 5 bases, with 19 bases spanning the gap. This CDR3 has 15 residues. Germline V gene lookup returns CDR1 SEHNR and CDR2 FQNEAQ (reference sequence). In nucleotides, the CDR3 is TGTGCCAGCAGAACCCCTGGTCCCAATGAGTATGGCTACACCTTC. It codes for CASRTPGPNEYGYTF.

This chain connects TRBV5-1 to TRBJ2-3; 10 nucleotides agree with TRBD2. Germline loops: CDR1 SGHRS, CDR2 YFSETQ. This CDR3 has 16 residues. The trim removed 0 bases at V and 2 bases at J, leaving 3 bases unmatched. CDR3 nucleotides: TGCGCCAGCAGCTTGGCTAGCGGGGGAATCACAGATACGCAGTATTTT. Translating it yields CASSLASGGITDTQYF. The variable domain in full, with the rest retrieved from reference TRBV5-1 and TRBJ2-3, is KAGVTQTPRYLIKTRGQQVTLSCSPISGHRSVSWYQQTPGQGLQFLFEYFSETQRNKGNFPGRFSGRQFSNSRSEMNVSTLELGDSALYLCASSLASGGITDTQYFGPGTRLTVL.

The V gene is TRBV7-3, the J gene TRBJ2-3, with unresolved D. CDR3 size: 15 residues. V was clipped by 1 base and J by 0 bases, with 8 bases between them. Per germline, CDR1 SGHTA and CDR2 FQGTGA. This CDR3 reads CASSLSVTSTDTQYF. CDR3 coding DNA: TGTGCCAGCAGCTTAAGCGTAACTAGCACAGATACGCAGTATTTT.

J is TRBJ1-2 and V is TRBV12-5; TRBD1 might be the D (5 bases). The CDR3 runs to 14 residues. The V gene's germline CDR1 is LGHNT and CDR2 FRNRAP. V lost 1 base, J lost 6 bases, and 12 bases lay in between. CDR3 DNA sequence: TGTGCTAGTGGTTTGGCGCCCTCGGGGGATGGCTACACCTTC. Amino acid sequence: CASGLAPSGDGYTF.

The rearrangement links TRBV3-1 (or the pseudogene TRBV3-2) to TRBJ2-1; 13 nucleotides agree with TRBD2. Germline assignment: CDR1 LGHDT and CDR2 YNNKEL (reference sequence). The CDR3 runs 17 residues. Trimming took 3 bases from V and 5 from J; bases not matched to a gene: 7. CDR3 sequence (DNA): TGTGCCAGCAGCCAGCAACCGGGACTAGCGGGGAACAATGAGCAGTTCTTC. Translated: CASSQQPGLAGNNEQFF.